A selection of T cell receptor beta chains follows, all from one sample in a study of monozygotic twins with inflammatory bowel disease. TCRdb processed the 5' RACE reads again and assigns one entry to each CDR3 protein, with no DNA. This sample's table reports approximately 210,000 distinct CDR3 sequences. Specimen: blood. The receptors come from a human donor with ulcerative colitis or Crohn's disease, or a healthy co-twin of an affected twin (not recorded which). Both conserved end residues are part of each CDR3.

v_gene	j_gene	CDR3aa
TRBV7-9	TRBJ2-3	CASSLGAGVWYF
TRBV6-1	TRBJ2-2	CASRAQGTGELFF
TRBV5-1	TRBJ2-2	CASSSEGAPTGELFF
TRBV7-6	TRBJ2-2	CASSLGSLTGELFF
TRBV5-6	TRBJ2-5	CASTGRGLQETQYF
TRBV4-1	TRBJ1-1	CASSLTTGWPFF
TRBV11-2	TRBJ1-1	CASSRGQGSTEAFF
TRBV11-2	TRBJ1-3	CASSPVNSGNTIYF
TRBV5-1	TRBJ2-2	CASSLAKGVTGELFF
TRBV3-1	TRBJ1-1	CASSQGSGGSTEAFF
TRBV18	TRBJ2-7	CASSPMSSGDTYEQYF
TRBV5-4	TRBJ1-1	CASSLSQGALTEAFF
TRBV6-1	TRBJ1-1	CASSGLRVAKNTEAFF
TRBV5-1	TRBJ2-3	CASSLLSGRGAGTDTQYF
TRBV10-3	TRBJ2-1	CAISQIAGDDNEQFF
TRBV20-1	TRBJ2-5	CSARRTGGETQYF
TRBV5-1	TRBJ2-5	CASSPSGGKETQYF
TRBV19	TRBJ2-1	CASSIGGLWNEQFF
TRBV12-3/TRBV12-4	TRBJ1-3	CASSAITGGRNTIYF
TRBV28	TRBJ2-7	CASKIPGGGFYEQYF
TRBV7-9	TRBJ1-1	CASSPTGGLHTEAFF
TRBV7-2	TRBJ2-5	CASSRLGASRAGETQYF
TRBV7-9	TRBJ2-1	CASSSSRAALLWEQFF
TRBV27	TRBJ2-1	CASSLGAGAYNEQFF
TRBV14	TRBJ2-5	CASSQKEGWRWTQYF
TRBV20-1	TRBJ2-7	CSARVPPLRQAEEQYF
TRBV12-3/TRBV12-4	TRBJ1-4	CASSSRGNEKLFF
TRBV9	TRBJ2-1	CASSVDSGGAKFF